A single sample gave rise to the 28 T cell receptor beta chains below, sequenced in a study of identical twins. TCRdb re-called the 5' RACE reads through MiXCR, storing one row per CDR3 protein. Of 350,000 to 500,000 distinct CDR3 sequences in the sample, about 18% were seen once. The sample consisted of naive T cells sorted from blood. Every receptor here comes from a man between 45 and 60 years old in good health.

This clonotype was picked up many times. The rearrangement joins TRBV4-1 to TRBJ2-7, with D perhaps matching TRBD1 (5 bases). V was clipped by 2 bases and J by 3 bases, with 8 bases between them. Germline V gives CDR1 MGHRA, CDR2 YSYEKL. This CDR3 comprises 13 residues. CDR3 nucleotides: TGCGCCAGCAGCCAATGGGGCGGCTACGAGCAGTACTTC. Protein sequence: CASSQWGGYEQYF.

J is TRBJ2-7 and V is TRBV12-3 or TRBV12-4; 12 bases agree with TRBD1. V lost 4 bases to trimming and J lost 7 bases; unmatched junction nucleotides: 11. The CDR3 length is 16 residues. The CDR3 loop is CASSSNTGQGAGEQYF. CDR3 sequence (DNA): TGTGCCAGCAGTTCTAACACGGGACAGGGGGCTGGGGAGCAGTACTTC.

This clonotype was recorded at least ten times. The V call is TRBV7-2, the J call TRBJ2-7, with 10 bases matching TRBD2. The CDR3 consists of 16 residues. V gave up 6 bases and J gave up 2 bases; unmatched junction bases: 10. Germline assignment: CDR1 SGHTA and CDR2 FQGNSA. DNA for the CDR3: TGTGCCAGCAGTCCTATTGGGACTAGCGCAACCTACGAGCAGTACTTC. Amino acid sequence: CASSPIGTSATYEQYF. Based on the CDR3 plus reference TRBV7-2 and TRBJ2-7, the full variable domain is GAGVSQSPSNKVTEKGKDVELRCDPISGHTALYWYRQSLGQGLEFLIYFQGNSAPDKSGLPSDRFSAERTGGSVSTLTIQRTQQEDSAVYLCASSPIGTSATYEQYFGPGTRLTVT.

This clonotype was counted a few times. The V gene is TRBV6-1, the J gene TRBJ1-1; D call uncertain. This CDR3 spans 15 amino acids. Germline V gives CDR1 MNHNS, CDR2 SASEGT. The V gene lost 2 bases and the J gene lost 2 bases, with 12 bases spanning the gap. The CDR3 nucleotides are TGTGCCAGCAGTGAAAGGTCGGGTTTCAACACTGAAGCTTTCTTT. This codes for CASSERSGFNTEAFF.

V is TRBV11-2 and J is TRBJ1-1, with D maybe TRBD1 (6 bases). The CDR3 is made up of 14 amino acids. CDR1 and CDR2 (germline): SGHAT, FQNNGV. Trimming left V 3 bases short and J 4 bases short, with 12 bases between. The CDR3 protein is CASSFGGEGTEAFF. In DNA form, the CDR3 reads TGTGCCAGCAGCTTTGGGGGCGAGGGCACTGAAGCTTTCTTT. Looking up the rest from reference TRBV11-2 and TRBJ1-1 gives the full variable domain: EAGVAQSPRYKIIEKRQSVAFWCNPISGHATLYWYQQILGQGPKLLIQFQNNGVVDDSQLPKDRFSAERLKGVDSTLKIQPAKLEDSAVYLCASSFGGEGTEAFFGQGTRLTVV.

The V gene is TRBV20-1, the J gene TRBJ2-6, with a weak D call TRBD1 (6 bases). CDR3 size: 16 residues. Germline CDR1 is DFQATT and CDR2 is SNEGSKA (reference sequence). The germline V and J ends were trimmed by 3 bases and 0 bases, with 12 bases remaining between them. The CDR3 reads CSASLLQGSGANVLTF. CDR3 sequence (DNA): TGCAGTGCTAGTTTACTACAGGGCTCTGGGGCCAACGTCCTGACTTTC.

The V call is TRBV9, the J call TRBJ2-3; D not resolved. Trimming left V 4 bases short and J 3 bases short, with 9 bases between. This CDR3 comprises 13 residues. Germline-derived CDR1 and CDR2 are SGDLS and YYNGEE. In DNA form, the CDR3 reads TGTGCCAGCAGCCCCCAGACGACAGATACGCAGTATTTT. It codes for CASSPQTTDTQYF.

Here the CDR3 DNA reads TGTGCCAGCAGCTTAGGCGGGGGCAGAGGCGATGAGCAGTTCTTC. As protein: CASSLGGGRGDEQFF. The chain carries TRBV7-9 and TRBJ2-1, with a tentative D call TRBD2 (7 bases). Trimming stripped 1 base from V and 8 bases from J, with 15 bases between. CDR1 is SEHNR, CDR2 FQNEAQ, per germline (reference sequence). The CDR3 is 15 amino acids.

The V call is TRBV27, the J call TRBJ2-6, with D hard to call. This CDR3 is built from 14 residues. CDR1 and CDR2 from the germline V gene are MNHEY and SMNVEV (reference sequence). Between the trimmed V and J ends, which lost 5 bases and 1 base, there was a span of 6 bases. CDR3 sequence (DNA): TGTGCCAGCAGTATGGGTTCTGGGGCCAACGTCCTGACTTTC. It specifies CASSMGSGANVLTF.

This clonotype was recorded at least ten times. The V call is TRBV24-1, the J call TRBJ2-1; D gene uncertain. The length of the CDR3 is 14 residues. V lost 2 bases, J lost 6 bases, and 10 bases lay in between. Germline V CDR1 and CDR2: KGHDR, SFDVKD. The CDR3 nucleotides are TGTGCCACCAGTGATTCTTTCAGAGGCAATGAGCAGTTCTTC. Translation gives CATSDSFRGNEQFF.

This clonotype has only a few counts. The chain has TRBV12-3 or TRBV12-4 and TRBJ2-1; D unclear. The CDR3 consists of 12 residues. Trimming took off 5 bases at V and 4 bases at J, with 6 bases between the two ends. In DNA, the CDR3 is TGTGCCAGCAGTGGCAAGTACAATGAGCAGTTCTTC. It is translated as CASSGKYNEQFF.

This clonotype came up a few times. The V call is TRBV24-1, the J call TRBJ2-2, with D hard to call. This CDR3 has 15 residues. Germline V lookup: CDR1 KGHDR, CDR2 SFDVKD. Trimming pared 6 bases from V and 6 bases from J, leaving 16 bases between. The CDR3 here is CATSLDGPRAGELFF. Written as DNA, the CDR3 is TGTGCCACCAGTCTGGACGGACCTAGGGCCGGGGAGCTGTTTTTT.

The chain recombines TRBV6-1 with TRBJ2-7; 12 nucleotides agree with TRBD1. V trimming: 8 bases; J trimming: 2 bases; junction bases outside the gene matches: 7. CDR1 and CDR2 from the germline V gene are MNHNS and SASEGT. This CDR3 is built from 15 residues. The CDR3, as DNA: TGTGCCAGCGGTGTAGGGACAGGGGGCCCCTACGAGCAGTACTTC. Encoded protein: CASGVGTGGPYEQYF.

V usage is TRBV6-5 and J usage is TRBJ1-2, with D tentatively TRBD1 (6 bases). Looked up from germline, CDR1 is MNHEY and CDR2 is SVGAGI. The CDR3 has 16 amino acids. Trimming cost V 5 bases and J 4 bases, with 20 bases left between them. The CDR3 sequence is CASSLHEDSHTYGYTF. The CDR3 coding sequence is TGTGCCAGCAGTCTACACGAGGACAGCCACACCTATGGCTACACCTTC.

This chain joins TRBV7-2 and TRBJ2-7; TRBD2 agrees at 9 bases. With 5 bases clipped from V and 5 bases from J, the junction kept 7 bases outside the gene matches. The CDR3 consists of 14 residues. Germline loops: CDR1 SGHTA, CDR2 FQGNSA. CDR3 bases: TGTGCCAGCAGCCGACCGGGACTAGCACACGAGCAGTACTTC. Protein product: CASSRPGLAHEQYF.

The rearrangement uses TRBV29-1 and TRBJ2-1; 8 bases map to TRBD1. CDR1 SQVTM and CDR2 ANQGSEA come from the germline V gene. The CDR3 is 14 residues long. The trim removed 6 bases at V and 6 bases at J, leaving 10 bases unmatched. CDR3 in amino acids: CSVTGQVSSNEQFF. CDR3 in DNA: TGCAGCGTGACGGGACAGGTTTCATCCAATGAGCAGTTCTTC.

The chain employs TRBV6-5 and TRBJ2-7; 7 bases agree with TRBD1. Germline trimming cut 0 bases from V and 8 bases from J; bases unmatched to any gene: 7. The CDR3 contains 14 residues. The germline V gene has CDR1 MNHEY and CDR2 SVGAGI. DNA for the CDR3: TGTGCCAGCAGTTACTCGGCGACAGGGCCCAAGCAGTACTTC. It translates to CASSYSATGPKQYF.

The chain has TRBV15 and TRBJ2-3; TRBD2 is a possible D gene (5 bases). V was clipped by 6 bases and J by 1 base, with 11 bases between them. Per the germline V gene, CDR1 is LNHNV and CDR2 is YYDKDF (reference sequence). The CDR3 length is 14 residues. The CDR3 loop is CATSSHGGTDTQYF. The CDR3 nucleotides read TGTGCCACCAGTAGTCACGGGGGCACAGATACGCAGTATTTT.

This chain links TRBV29-1 with TRBJ1-4; D unresolved. V was trimmed by 0 bases and J by 4 bases, leaving 9 bases between them. Germline V gives CDR1 SQVTM, CDR2 ANQGSEA. This CDR3 comprises 14 residues. The CDR3 loop is CSVEDRGSNEKLFF. CDR3 nucleotide sequence: TGCAGCGTTGAAGATCGGGGTAGTAATGAAAAACTGTTTTTT.

This clonotype occurred a few times. As DNA, the CDR3 is TGTGCCAGCAGTGCCGGGACAACGAATGAGCAGTTCTTC. As protein: CASSAGTTNEQFF. J is TRBJ2-1 and V is TRBV12-3 or TRBV12-4, with a tentative D call TRBD1 (6 bases). CDR3 length: 13 residues. With 5 bases removed from V and 7 bases from J, the gap between germline ends came to 12 bases.

In this sample, this clonotype turned up a few times. CDR3 DNA sequence: TGTGCCAGCAGTTACTCGGGGGAATTCGACGAGCAGTACTTC. Translated: CASSYSGEFDEQYF. The chain combines TRBV6-5 with TRBJ2-7; D is tentatively TRBD1 or TRBD2 (5 bases each). CDR1 and CDR2 (germline): MNHEY, SVGAGI. The CDR3 has 14 residues. V was trimmed by 0 bases and J by 5 bases, leaving 11 bases between them.

The rearrangement uses TRBV7-8 and TRBJ2-7; D is possibly TRBD2 (6 bases). The V gene lost 5 bases and the J gene lost 2 bases, with 19 bases spanning the gap. The germline V gene has CDR1 SGHVS and CDR2 FQNEAQ. The CDR3 is 16 amino acids. The CDR3, as DNA: TGTGCCAGCAGCCAGGCTATACATAGCGGCACCTACGAGCAGTACTTC. This gives the protein CASSQAIHSGTYEQYF. Filled out from reference TRBV7-8 and TRBJ2-7, the complete variable domain reads GAGVSQSPRYKVAKRGQDVALRCDPISGHVSLFWYQQALGQGPEFLTYFQNEAQLDKSGLPSDRFFAERPEGSVSTLKIQRTQQEDSAVYLCASSQAIHSGTYEQYFGPGTRLTVT.

This clonotype was seen many times. The chain employs TRBV5-5 and TRBJ2-4; 8 bases line up with TRBD1. This CDR3 spans 14 amino acids. The germline CDR1 and CDR2 sequences are SGHKS and YYEKEE (reference sequence). V lost 5 bases to trimming and J lost 4 bases; unmatched junction nucleotides: 5. The CDR3 loop reads CASRTGTGKNIQYF. DNA for the CDR3: TGTGCCAGCAGGACCGGGACAGGAAAAAACATTCAGTACTTC. The full variable domain, its missing parts supplied by reference TRBV5-5 and TRBJ2-4, is DAGVTQSPTHLIKTRGQQVTLRCSPISGHKSVSWYQQVLGQGPQFIFQYYEKEERGRGNFPDRFSARQFPNYSSELNVNALLLGDSALYLCASRTGTGKNIQYFGAGTRLSVL.

This clonotype was detected many times. V gene TRBV5-1 combines with J gene TRBJ2-1; D remains ambiguous. Germline values: CDR1 SGHRS, CDR2 YFSETQ. Trimming took off 0 bases at V and 6 bases at J, with 16 bases between the two ends. The CDR3 is made up of 16 amino acids. In DNA, the CDR3 is TGCGCCAGCAGCTTGGGTAGGTCAGAACAATTCAATGAGCAGTTCTTC. Residues: CASSLGRSEQFNEQFF.

This clonotype was picked up a small number of times. The J gene is TRBJ1-6, the V gene TRBV28; no clear D gene. CDR1 and CDR2 (germline): MDHEN, SYDVKM. This CDR3 is built from 13 residues. V gave up 5 bases and J gave up 0 bases, with 2 bases separating them. CDR3 coding DNA: TGTGCCAGCAGTCCCTCCTATAATTCACCCCTCCACTTT. Amino acid sequence: CASSPSYNSPLHF.

This clonotype was counted only a few times. The chain has TRBV7-9 and TRBJ2-5; 7 bases map to TRBD1. The CDR3 runs 13 residues. After removal of 4 bases from V and 7 bases from J, the junction contained 6 bases not matched to a gene. Germline V gene lookup returns CDR1 SEHNR and CDR2 FQNEAQ (reference sequence). CDR3 DNA: TGTGCCAGCAGCTGGGACAGCCTCTGGACCCAGTACTTC. Its protein product is CASSWDSLWTQYF.

The gene calls are TRBV7-2 and TRBJ2-1; D gene uncertain. The germline V and J ends were trimmed by 1 base and 0 bases, with 7 bases remaining between them. Germline V gene sequence: CDR1 SGHTA, CDR2 FQGNSA. The length of the CDR3 is 15 residues. CDR3 amino acids: CASSLGTLSYNEQFF. CDR3 DNA: TGTGCCAGCAGCTTAGGGACCCTCTCCTACAATGAGCAGTTCTTC.

This chain uses TRBV10-3 with TRBJ2-3, with TRBD2 matching 11 bases. Germline CDR1 reads ENHRY; CDR2 reads SYGVKD. The CDR3 length is 14 residues. The junction had 9 bases not matched to a gene; V was cut back by 8 bases and J by 8 bases. DNA of the CDR3: TGTGCCATCGCGGGACTAGCGGTTGAGGGTACGCAGTATTTT. Translated, it gives CAIAGLAVEGTQYF.